The text below deals with one TCR beta chain. Produced via immunoSEQ multiplex PCR; TCRdb's table is partial and in-frame only. The data show about 82,000 clones, about 92% seen once. V was clipped by 1 base and J by 2 bases, with 12 bases between them. The CDR3 is 15 amino acids. Germline-derived CDR1 and CDR2 are SGHAT and FQNNGV. The data belong to a study of cytomegalovirus exposure and HLA in healthy donors. This sequence originates from a man aged 18 to 29 in good health and CMV-seronegative. The gene calls are TRBV11-2 and TRBJ2-7, with D possibly matching TRBD2 (5 bases). Sequencing used PBMCs. The CDR3 DNA follows: TGTGCCAGCAGCTTAGGAGGCGGACTCACCTACGAGCAGTACTTC. Translation gives CASSLGGGLTYEQYF. Supplemented by reference TRBV11-2 and TRBJ2-7, the full variable domain reads EAGVAQSPRYKIIEKRQSVAFWCNPISGHATLYWYQQILGQGPKLLIQFQNNGVVDDSQLPKDRFSAERLKGVDSTLKIQPAKLEDSAVYLCASSLGGGLTYEQYFGPGTRLTVT.